This T cell receptor (beta chain) is from a study of spatial heterogeneity in lung cancer. Stated time point: blood at routine non-recurrence follow-up after resection. TCRdb re-called the 5' RACE reads through MiXCR, storing one row per CDR3 protein. Altogether 9,500 to 12,000 distinct CDR3 sequences are present, 20% to 25% being singletons, with the ten largest covering roughly 44%. This clonotype was recorded at least ten times. Germline V CDR1 and CDR2: WSHSY, SAAADI. The CDR3 spans 12 residues. The ends were cut back, 0 bases at V and 11 bases at J, with 8 bases in the middle. The chain recombines TRBV10-2 with TRBJ2-1; D is ambiguous. Sequencing was performed on PBMCs, taken at follow-up. The clonotype comes from a male donor with early-stage non-small cell lung cancer. This chain's CDR3 is CASSESTWKQFF. CDR3 nucleotides: TGCGCCAGCAGTGAGTCGACTTGGAAGCAGTTCTTC.